Shown below are 4 T cell receptor beta chains from a single sample sequenced in a study of cytomegalovirus exposure and HLA in healthy donors. Vbeta (60) and Jbeta (13) primers were used in the PCR. Assay: immunoSEQ multiplex PCR; the TCRdb copy retains only in-frame clones and omits some. The sample carries about 120,000 clones, 9.5% recorded once. The specimen was PBMCs. These receptors all come from a man aged 30 to 45 in good health and CMV-seronegative.

The chain recombines TRBV7-9 with TRBJ2-7, with 11 bases fitting TRBD1. The germline V gene has CDR1 SEHNR and CDR2 FQNEAQ (reference sequence). Germline trimming cut 6 bases from V and 0 bases from J; bases unmatched to any gene: 7. The CDR3 contains 16 residues. This CDR3 is CASRFTGTGGSYEQYF. The CDR3 nucleotides are TGTGCCAGCAGATTCACCGGGACAGGGGGCTCCTACGAGCAGTACTTC.

The chain links TRBV6-5 to TRBJ2-5; 11 bases agree with TRBD1. The V gene end was trimmed by 4 bases and the J gene end by 0 bases; junction bases not matched to a gene: 4. CDR1 is MNHEY and CDR2 is SVGAGI in the germline V gene. The CDR3 spans 16 residues. The CDR3 region has the DNA TGTGCCAGCAGTTCCCGGACAGGGGGCTACCAAGAGACCCAGTACTTC. Protein: CASSSRTGGYQETQYF.

The CDR3 DNA reads as TGTGCCAGTGCCGGGACAGTTCATTTAGACACTGAAGCTTTCTTT. It specifies CASAGTVHLDTEAFF. This sequence joins TRBV6-6 and TRBJ1-1, with TRBD1 matching over 7 bases. The germline CDR1 and CDR2 sequences are MNHNY and SVGAGI (reference sequence). Trimming at V came to 9 bases and at J to 3 bases, leaving 13 bases not matched to a gene. This CDR3 is built from 15 residues.

The sample holds a few counts of this clone. This chain uses TRBV6-6 with TRBJ2-5, with a tentative D call TRBD1 (6 bases). The CDR3 totals 16 residues. Trimming left V 0 bases short and J 5 bases short, with 16 bases between. Germline-derived CDR1 and CDR2 are MNHNY and SVGAGI (reference sequence). Here the CDR3 reads CASSYSGRGDWETQYF. The CDR3 DNA is TGTGCCAGCAGTTACTCAGGCAGGGGTGACTGGGAGACCCAGTACTTC.